This entry is about one T cell receptor (beta chain). The antigen is unknown. The entry originates in a study of T cell responses to AZD1222 COVID-19 vaccine. Germline V gene sequence: CDR1 MNHNY, CDR2 SVGAGI (reference sequence). Trimming took 10 bases from V and 5 from J, leaving 9 bases between them. The CDR3 contains 10 residues. Whole-study findings and limits: Sampling captured repertoires only after the peak T cell response.

Measured with immunoSEQ multiplex PCR; TCRdb has only the in-frame clones, and not every one. The sample holds about 120,000 clones, roughly 86% seen once. Sequences were derived from peripheral blood, sampled 28 days after the second AZD1222 dose. This TCR was sampled from an adult who received the AZD1222 COVID-19 vaccine. The chain uses TRBV6-6 and TRBJ2-7, with D perhaps TRBD1 (5 bases). The DNA for the CDR3 is TGTGCCACCCAAGGGGACGAGCAGTACTTC. It encodes CATQGDEQYF.